The 32 T cell receptor beta chains listed next were all sequenced from one sample in a study of CD8 T cells in Susac syndrome. Reverse transcription of roughly 0.5 to 1 ug RNA was carried out with random hexamers. Using its own MiXCR run on the immunoSEQ multiplex PCR reads, TCRdb lists one record per CDR3 protein. This sample yields more than 65,000 distinct CDR3 sequences, of which around 93% are seen a single time; about 0.45% belongs to the top ten. Source material: CD8+ T cells from PBMCs. The receptor source for this set is a human donor with Susac syndrome.

This chain joins TRBV7-3 and TRBJ2-1; 9 nucleotides agree with TRBD1. Trimming cost V 5 bases and J 5 bases; bases outside gene matches: 7. This CDR3 region has 15 residues. The V gene's germline CDR1 is SGHTA and CDR2 FQGTGA. The CDR3 protein is CASSAAGTGNNEQFF. DNA of the CDR3: TGTGCCAGCAGCGCTGCCGGGACAGGGAACAATGAGCAGTTCTTC.

The chain couples TRBV10-3 to TRBJ2-5, with 8 bases matching TRBD2. The CDR3 extends over 19 amino acids. The V segment lost 2 bases and the J segment 0 bases; nucleotides outside the gene matches: 14. The germline gives CDR1 ENHRY, CDR2 SYGVKD. The CDR3 nucleotides are TGTGCCATCAGTGAGCCCCTAGACGGGGTAGCGGGGAACCAAGAGACCCAGTACTTC. Protein sequence: CAISEPLDGVAGNQETQYF.

The chain joins TRBV5-1 to TRBJ2-7; 10 positions match TRBD1. V was pared by 2 bases and J by 6 bases, with 5 bases of the junction left unmatched. Germline V gives CDR1 SGHRS, CDR2 YFSETQ. This CDR3 is built from 14 residues. CDR3: CASSFGQGVGEQYF. DNA of the CDR3: TGCGCCAGCAGCTTCGGACAGGGGGTGGGCGAGCAGTACTTC.

Regarding this clonotype: One junction end disagrees with the germline gene, perhaps due to a read error. The gene calls are TRBV12-3 or TRBV12-4 and TRBJ1-2; 9 positions match TRBD1. The CDR3 totals 13 residues. In nucleotides, the CDR3 is TGTGCCAGCAGCTTAGGGTTGCCGGGACAGGGTTCCTTC. Protein: CASSLGLPGQGSF.

The chain has TRBV20-1 and TRBJ2-3, with D possibly TRBD2 on 6 matching bases. The germline CDR1 and CDR2 sequences are DFQATT and SNEGSKA (reference sequence). CDR3 size: 14 residues. V gave up 2 bases and J gave up 1 base, with 10 bases separating them. The CDR3 DNA is TGCAGTGCTAGACGACTAGAAGGCACAGATACGCAGTATTTT. This encodes CSARRLEGTDTQYF.

The chain combines TRBV7-9 with TRBJ2-2, with 10 bases identical to TRBD1. CDR1 is SEHNR and CDR2 is FQNEAQ in the germline V gene (reference sequence). CDR3 length equals 15 residues. V dropped 3 bases and J dropped 7; count of bases not matched to a gene: 5. The CDR3 sequence is CASSFRQGASGELFF. In DNA, the CDR3 is TGTGCCAGCAGCTTCCGACAGGGGGCCAGCGGGGAGCTGTTTTTT.

This chain's CDR3 is CASSQDRWTAGWGSPLHF. CDR3 nucleotide sequence: TGCGCCAGCAGCCAAGATCGGTGGACGGCAGGGTGGGGTTCACCCCTCCACTTT. This sequence joins TRBV4-3 and TRBJ1-6; D might be TRBD1 (5 bases). V was shortened by 0 bases and J by 9 bases, with 21 bases between the two germline ends. Germline V gene data show CDR1 as LGHNA and CDR2 as YSLEER. The CDR3 consists of 18 residues.

The chain combines TRBV30 with TRBJ2-7; D is ambiguous. The V gene lost 3 bases and the J gene lost 2 bases, with 8 bases spanning the gap. The germline V gene has CDR1 GTSNPN and CDR2 SVGIG (reference sequence). This CDR3 spans 12 amino acids. DNA for the CDR3: TGTGCCTGGAGCGCACCGGCCTACGAGCAGTACTTC. As protein: CAWSAPAYEQYF.

The chain links TRBV4-2 to TRBJ2-7; D is perhaps TRBD1 or TRBD2 (5 bases each). Germline CDR1 LGHNA, CDR2 YNFKEQ. V gave up 6 bases and J gave up 5 bases, with 17 bases separating them. CDR3 size: 14 residues. CDR3 residues: CASSPGTATDEQYF. Here the CDR3 DNA reads TGTGCCAGCAGTCCCGGGACGGCGACGGACGAGCAGTACTTC.

The chain uses TRBV29-1 and TRBJ2-5; D not certain. The CDR3 contains 10 residues. Germline V gene data show CDR1 as SQVTM and CDR2 as ANQGSEA. Trimming removed 4 bases at V and 5 bases at J, with 5 bases between. CDR3 amino acids: CSVVRETQYF. The CDR3 bases are TGCAGCGTTGTTAGGGAGACCCAGTACTTC.

V and J are TRBV20-1 and TRBJ2-7, with D perhaps matching TRBD2 (5 bases). V was cut by 3 bases and J by 5 bases, with 14 bases left in between. This CDR3 has 13 residues. Per the germline V gene, CDR1 is DFQATT and CDR2 is SNEGSKA (reference sequence). The DNA for the CDR3 is TGCAGTGCTAGGGCATTATCCGGGAACGAGCAGTACTTC. Translating gives CSARALSGNEQYF.

The chain recombines TRBV4-1 with TRBJ2-1; unclear D gene. V gave up 3 bases and J gave up 9 bases, with 6 bases separating them. Germline-derived CDR1 and CDR2 are MGHRA and YSYEKL. The CDR3 sequence is 11 residues long. CDR3 coding DNA: TGCGCCAGCAGCCATCGTGCTGAGCAGTTCTTC. Its protein product is CASSHRAEQFF.

The J gene is TRBJ2-1, the V gene TRBV2; the match to TRBD2 covers 9 bases. Germline CDR1 is SNHLY and CDR2 is FYNNEI. Trimming at V came to 9 bases and at J to 7 bases, leaving 7 bases not matched to a gene. CDR3 length: 13 residues. The DNA for the CDR3 is TGTGCCAGGGTTAGCGGGAGAGGTAATGAGCAGTTCTTC. Amino acid sequence: CARVSGRGNEQFF. The full variable domain, completed using reference TRBV2 and TRBJ2-1, is EPEVTQTPSHQVTQMGQEVILRCVPISNHLYFYWYRQILGQKVEFLVSFYNNEISEKSEIFDDQFSVERPDGSNFTLKIRSTKLEDSAMYFCARVSGRGNEQFFGPGTRLTVL.

CDR3 nucleotides: TGTGCCAGTAGTTTGGGCCTGAATGAGCAGTTCTTC. Its protein is CASSLGLNEQFF. The chain recombines TRBV19 with TRBJ2-1; D ambiguous. V was clipped by 5 bases and J by 7 bases, with 9 bases between them. The CDR3 totals 12 residues. The V gene's germline CDR1 is LNHDA and CDR2 SQIVND (reference sequence). Looking up the rest from reference TRBV19 and TRBJ2-1 gives the full variable domain: DGGITQSPKYLFRKEGQNVTLSCEQNLNHDAMYWYRQDPGQGLRLIYYSQIVNDFQKGDIAEGYSVSREKKESFPLTVTSAQKNPTAFYLCASSLGLNEQFFGPGTRLTVL.

V usage is TRBV19 and J usage is TRBJ1-2; the D gene is possibly TRBD1 (6 bases). There are 11 residues in the CDR3. Germline CDR1 is LNHDA and CDR2 is SQIVND (reference sequence). Deletions cut 8 bases from V and 8 bases from J, with 12 bases between. CDR3 sequence: CASFTGFGYTF. CDR3 sequence (DNA): TGTGCCAGTTTCACAGGGTTCGGCTACACCTTC.

The chain recombines TRBV20-1 with TRBJ1-1; D gene ambiguous. V was trimmed by 3 bases and J by 0 bases, leaving 8 bases between them. Germline loops: CDR1 DFQATT, CDR2 SNEGSKA (reference sequence). The CDR3 runs to 13 residues. CDR3: CSASIAVNTEAFF. CDR3 sequence (DNA): TGCAGTGCTAGTATTGCCGTGAACACTGAAGCTTTCTTT.

The V call is TRBV4-2, the J call TRBJ2-3; TRBD2 might be the D (5 bases). Deletions cut 4 bases from V and 2 bases from J, with 25 bases between. Per germline, CDR1 LGHNA and CDR2 YNFKEQ. The CDR3 sequence is 19 residues long. The CDR3 DNA sequence: TGTGCCAGCAGCCCAAAGAGGGTCGTGTGGGAAACGGACACAGATACGCAGTATTTT. Its protein is CASSPKRVVWETDTDTQYF.

V usage is TRBV27 and J usage is TRBJ2-2; unclear D gene. The germline CDR1 and CDR2 sequences are MNHEY and SMNVEV (reference sequence). The germline V and J ends were trimmed by 2 bases and 6 bases, with 7 bases remaining between them. There are 13 residues in the CDR3. The CDR3 DNA sequence: TGTGCCAGCAGTTTAATGGGGTCCGGGGAGCTGTTTTTT. Encoded protein: CASSLMGSGELFF.

The chain is built from TRBV29-1 and TRBJ2-3, with TRBD2 matching 13 bases. The CDR3 covers 17 residues. The J segment lost 2 bases and the V segment lost 3 bases, leaving 8 bases of the junction unmatched. Looked up from germline, CDR1 is SQVTM and CDR2 is ANQGSEA. CDR3 sequence (DNA): TGCAGCGTTGAGGGACTAGCGGGATGGGGTCCCACAGATACGCAGTATTTT. As protein: CSVEGLAGWGPTDTQYF.

The chain links TRBV25-1 to TRBJ1-5, with 10 bases lining up with TRBD1. The CDR3 contains 13 residues. Germline loops: CDR1 MGHDK, CDR2 SYGVNS. With V trimmed by 6 bases and J by 6 bases, 2 bases remained unmatched. For the CDR3, the DNA is TGTGCCAGCAGCGGACAGGGGGTTCAGCCCCAGCATTTT. Its protein product is CASSGQGVQPQHF.

The V gene is TRBV7-9, the J gene TRBJ2-7, with D maybe TRBD2 (5 bases). CDR3 length: 12 amino acids. In germline, CDR1 is SEHNR, CDR2 FQNEAQ (reference sequence). The germline V and J ends were trimmed by 9 bases and 3 bases, with 12 bases remaining between them. The CDR3 region has the DNA TGTGCCAGTGAGGGTATGGGCTACGAGCAGTACTTC. Translation gives CASEGMGYEQYF.

V is TRBV7-9 and J is TRBJ1-1; D is uncertain. The CDR3 runs 17 residues. V lost 2 bases, J lost 0 bases, and 16 bases lay in between. The V gene's germline CDR1 is SEHNR and CDR2 FQNEAQ (reference sequence). The CDR3 reads CASSLTDILVLNTEAFF. The CDR3 nucleotides are TGTGCCAGCAGCTTAACCGACATTCTAGTGTTGAACACTGAAGCTTTCTTT.

This clonotype was detected only once. The chain couples TRBV9 to TRBJ2-5; D unclear. Trimming pared 0 bases from V and 5 bases from J, leaving 8 bases between. The CDR3 totals 13 residues. From germline, CDR1 is SGDLS and CDR2 YYNGEE. CDR3 residues: CASSVEGLETQYF. The CDR3 nucleotides read TGTGCCAGCAGCGTAGAGGGTCTGGAGACCCAGTACTTC.

The chain combines TRBV30 with TRBJ1-1; TRBD1 matches 11 bases. Germline V gene data show CDR1 as GTSNPN and CDR2 as SVGIG (reference sequence). The CDR3 runs to 13 residues. V was clipped by 4 bases and J by 5 bases; unmatched bases: 3. CDR3 sequence (DNA): TGTGCCTGGACGGACAGGGGGCTTACTGAAGCTTTCTTT. Translating it yields CAWTDRGLTEAFF.

There are a few counts of this clonotype. This chain joins TRBV6-1 and TRBJ2-1; tentatively, D is TRBD1 (5 bases). V lost 5 bases, J lost 7 bases, and 12 bases lay in between. CDR1 is MNHNS and CDR2 is SASEGT in the germline V gene. This CDR3 has 13 residues. The CDR3 DNA follows: TGTGCCAGCAGTTGGTCAGGGATGAATGAGCAGTTCTTC. It encodes CASSWSGMNEQFF.

In this sample, this clonotype turned up once. Written as DNA, the CDR3 is TGTGCCAGCAGTTACCCAGGCCCCTTGCTGGAGACCCAGTACTTC. Translated: CASSYPGPLLETQYF. The chain links TRBV6-2 or TRBV6-3 to TRBJ2-5, with D uncertain. The CDR3 contains 15 residues. Germline V gene data show CDR1 as MNHEY and CDR2 as SVGEGT. V dropped 2 bases and J dropped 5 bases, with 15 bases sitting between them.

The gene calls are TRBV5-6 and TRBJ2-7; 7 nucleotides agree with TRBD2. Per the germline V gene, CDR1 is SGHDT and CDR2 is YYEEEE. J was trimmed by 2 bases and V by 4 bases; bases with no gene match: 6. The CDR3 sequence is 14 residues long. The CDR3 nucleotides read TGTGCCAGCAGCGACGGGGCGGGAGCCTACGAGCAGTACTTC. It encodes CASSDGAGAYEQYF.

The DNA for the CDR3 is TGTGCCAGCAGCTCACCTGGGACTAGCTCGTACAATGAGCAGTTCTTC. Protein sequence: CASSSPGTSSYNEQFF. The V gene is TRBV5-6, the J gene TRBJ2-1; 9 nucleotides align to TRBD2. V lost 3 bases and J lost 4; bases outside the gene matches: 8. Germline-derived CDR1 and CDR2 are SGHDT and YYEEEE. This CDR3 comprises 16 residues.

The chain combines TRBV20-1 with TRBJ1-2; D is possibly TRBD1 (6 bases). The length of the CDR3 is 16 residues. Germline V gene sequence: CDR1 DFQATT, CDR2 SNEGSKA (reference sequence). The V end was cut by 0 bases, the J end by 2 bases, with 16 bases between. The CDR3 nucleotides read TGCAGTGCTAGAGATTCCGATCAGGGGAAGAACTATGGCTACACCTTC. It specifies CSARDSDQGKNYGYTF.

This clonotype appeared a single time. The V gene is TRBV20-1, the J gene TRBJ2-1; 14 nucleotides agree with TRBD2. Germline CDR1 is DFQATT and CDR2 is SNEGSKA (reference sequence). The ends lost 3 bases at V and 9 bases at J; junction bases unmatched: 4. The CDR3 totals 14 residues. The DNA for the CDR3 is TGCAGTGCTAGTACAGGGACTAGCGGGAGTGAGCAGTTCTTC. It yields the protein CSASTGTSGSEQFF.

The V and J genes are TRBV3-1 and TRBJ2-7; the D is unclear. The CDR3 runs 15 residues. The germline V gene encodes CDR1 LGHDT and CDR2 YNNKEL (reference sequence). Trimming removed 4 bases from V and 0 bases from J, with 13 bases in between. CDR3 nucleotides: TGTGCCAGCAGCCCTCTAAGGCCGAGCTCCTACGAGCAGTACTTC. It encodes CASSPLRPSSYEQYF.

The V gene is TRBV6-4, the J gene TRBJ2-3; D gene uncertain. The CDR3 has 12 residues. The V gene's germline CDR1 is MRHNA and CDR2 SNTAGT. Trimming pared 0 bases from V and 6 bases from J, leaving 4 bases between. This chain's CDR3 is CASSDSGDTQYF. In nucleotides, the CDR3 is TGTGCCAGCAGTGACTCAGGGGATACGCAGTATTTT.